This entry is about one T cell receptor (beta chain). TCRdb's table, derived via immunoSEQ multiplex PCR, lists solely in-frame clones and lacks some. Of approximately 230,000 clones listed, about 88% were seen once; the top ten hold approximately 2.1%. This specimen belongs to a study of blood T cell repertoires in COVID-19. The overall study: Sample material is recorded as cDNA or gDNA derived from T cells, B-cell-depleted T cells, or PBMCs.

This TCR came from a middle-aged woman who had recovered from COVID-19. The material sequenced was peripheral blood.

The DNA for the CDR3 is TGTGCCAGCAGCTTCAGCCAGGGGACAGGCTACACCTTC. Protein sequence: CASSFSQGTGYTF. The chain couples TRBV7-2 to TRBJ1-2, with D perhaps TRBD1 (6 bases). CDR3 length equals 13 residues. The V gene's germline CDR1 is SGHTA and CDR2 FQGNSA. V was shortened by 3 bases and J by 8 bases, with 13 bases between the two germline ends. Full variable domain (outside the CDR3, taken from reference TRBV7-2 and TRBJ1-2): GAGVSQSPSNKVTEKGKDVELRCDPISGHTALYWYRQSLGQGLEFLIYFQGNSAPDKSGLPSDRFSAERTGGSVSTLTIQRTQQEDSAVYLCASSFSQGTGYTFGSGTRLTVV.